This T cell receptor beta chain is drawn from a study of T cells after yellow fever vaccination. Whole-study context: Low-cell-number fractions underwent preparation using SMART-Seq v4 Ultra Low Input.

Findings and caveats of the study: Post-booster repertoires again held most primary-vaccination clones (about 96% CD4, approximately 90% CD8).

Only a few counts were recorded for this clonotype. What it binds is not known. Trimming cost V 5 bases and J 0 bases, with 11 bases left between them. CDR1 and CDR2 (germline): SGHRS, YFSETQ. The CDR3 consists of 14 residues. Generation of TCR cDNA used 5'RACE template switching (which added a universal primer site and UMIs). TCRdb independently ran MiXCR on the 5' RACE reads; one entry per CDR3 protein. Among some 560,000 distinct CDR3 sequences listed, around a sixth were seen once. The chain joins TRBV5-1 to TRBJ2-5, with D possibly being TRBD1 or TRBD2 (5 bases each). The source material was PBMCs, sampled 5 days after the first yellow fever vaccination. This receptor was taken from a young man who received the YFV17D yellow fever vaccine. CDR3 in amino acids: CASRSGRNQETQYF. The CDR3 DNA reads as TGCGCCAGCAGATCGGGACGGAACCAAGAGACCCAGTACTTC.